This T cell receptor beta chain was identified during a study of OX40 agonist ivuxolimab in advanced cancers. Study-wide context: An anti-OX40 (CD134) antibody with agonistic activity, ivuxolimab, was administered to patients.

As regards this clone: Its target is not known.

Exclusion applied to patients with autoimmune disease history or systemic immunosuppression. The J segment lost 2 bases and the V segment lost 4 bases, leaving 2 bases of the junction unmatched. Germline V gives CDR1 KGHSH, CDR2 LQKENI. This CDR3 has 14 amino acids. Profiled with immunoSEQ multiplex PCR; TCRdb holds only in-frame clones, not every one. The top ten hold 3.6% of the sample, which has about 46,000 clones, roughly 90% seen once. The study's findings and limits: CD4+ T cells averaged fewer expanded clones than CD8+ T cells.

V and J are TRBV18 and TRBJ2-5; 9 bases match TRBD1. The sequence came from an adult with an advanced solid tumor such as melanoma, head and neck, liver or kidney cancer. Sample: CD4+ or CD8+ T cells sorted from blood, taken in a trial of the OX40 agonist ivuxolimab. In DNA form, the CDR3 reads TGTGCCAGCTCACGGGACAGGGCACAAGAGACCCAGTACTTC. Encoded protein: CASSRDRAQETQYF.